Below, 2 T cell receptor beta chains from the same sample are listed, as sequenced in a study of T cell responses to AZD1222 COVID-19 vaccine. Some clones are missing from TCRdb's copy, which holds only in-frame ones; the method was immunoSEQ multiplex PCR. The repertoire consists of 95,000 to 150,000 clones, with roughly 86% occurring once and the leading ten covering 4.4%. This specimen consisted of peripheral blood, obtained on day 0 of AZD1222 vaccination. The receptors come from an adult in good health.

V is TRBV6-5 and J is TRBJ2-5; no reliable D call. The V end was cut by 2 bases, the J end by 8 bases, with 15 bases between. There are 14 residues in the CDR3. The germline V gene has CDR1 MNHEY and CDR2 SVGAGI. In DNA form, the CDR3 reads TGTGCCAGCAGTTACGCTCGCCTCCGACGTACCCAGTACTTC. It codes for CASSYARLRRTQYF.

This clone occurred a few times. V is TRBV6-5 and J is TRBJ1-6; D is ambiguous. Between the trimmed V and J ends, which lost 0 bases and 7 bases, there was a span of 4 bases. The CDR3 is 13 amino acids. CDR1 and CDR2 (germline): MNHEY, SVGAGI. As DNA, the CDR3 is TGTGCCAGCAGTTACTCATTGAATTCACCCCTCCACTTT. Residues: CASSYSLNSPLHF.